By sample fraction, the clone carrying this T cell receptor beta chain is medium-sized. These data belong to a study of T cell clonotyping in hematopoietic cell transplantation. TCRdb's copy holds only in-frame clones and misses some; the assay was immunoSEQ multiplex PCR. In the table there are some 27,000 clones, approximately 81% of which are singletons. Described time point: recipient sample about 28 days before transplant, after cytoreduction. The receptor's source is a man aged 40-49 years with acute myeloid leukemia. Some clones in this sample may be carry-over from other donors' samples. The specimen was peripheral blood mononuclear cells, collected before stem cell transplant.

The CDR3 sequence is CASSIRDSDNSPLHF. The CDR3 DNA follows: TGTGCCAGTAGTATCCGGGACAGTGATAATTCACCCCTCCACTTT. This chain uses TRBV19 with TRBJ1-6; 7 nucleotides align to TRBD1. The trim removed 3 bases at V and 5 bases at J, leaving 4 bases unmatched. The CDR3 is 15 residues long. Germline V CDR1 and CDR2: LNHDA, SQIVND (reference sequence).